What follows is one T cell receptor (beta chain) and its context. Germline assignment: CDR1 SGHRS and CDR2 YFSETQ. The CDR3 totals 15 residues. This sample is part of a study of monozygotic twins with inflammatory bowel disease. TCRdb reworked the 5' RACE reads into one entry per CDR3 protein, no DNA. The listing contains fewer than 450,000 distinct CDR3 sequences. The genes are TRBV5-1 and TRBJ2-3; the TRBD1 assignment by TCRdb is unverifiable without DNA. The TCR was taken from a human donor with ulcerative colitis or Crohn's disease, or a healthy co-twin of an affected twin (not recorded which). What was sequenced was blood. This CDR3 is CASSLTGRRTDTQYF.